A selection of T cell receptor beta chains follows, all from one sample in a study of blood T cell repertoires in COVID-19. The data were produced by immunoSEQ multiplex PCR, yet TCRdb's version contains in-frame clones alone and is incomplete. Among around 63,000 clones listed, more than 60% were seen once. The sequencing sample was made of peripheral blood. Receptors originate from a woman in her seventies with acute or convalescent COVID-19. Both conserved end residues are part of each CDR3. D genes are given only for firm matches. The size entry is marked missing in some rows and otherwise reads once, few, many or a size class.

J: TRBJ1-1
size: NA
D: NA
V: TRBV27
DNA: TGTGCCAGCAGTTTATCCAGTTTCACTGAAGCTTTCTTT
CDR3: CASSLSSFTEAFF

J: TRBJ1-4
size: NA
D: NA
V: TRBV7-8
DNA: TGTGCCAGCAGCTTAGCGTCGACTCGCGAAAAACTGTTTTTT
CDR3: CASSLASTREKLFF

J: TRBJ2-2
size: NA
D: TRBD1
V: TRBV5-4
DNA: TGTGCCAGCAATCGACAGGGACCGGACGGGGAGCTGTTTTTT
CDR3: CASNRQGPDGELFF

J: TRBJ2-1
size: NA
D: TRBD1
V: TRBV13
DNA: TGTGCCAGCAGCCTCGGAATACTTGAAGGGGGCGCCAATGAGCAGTTCTTC
CDR3: CASSLGILEGGANEQFF

J: TRBJ1-4
size: few
D: TRBD1
V: TRBV29-1
DNA: TGCAGCGTTCTGGACAGGGGAATTGAAAAACTGTTTTTT
CDR3: CSVLDRGIEKLFF

J: TRBJ2-5
size: NA
D: TRBD1
V: TRBV5-4
DNA: TGTGCCAGCAGCAGGACAGGGGGCACGCAAGAGACCCAGTACTTC
CDR3: CASSRTGGTQETQYF

J: TRBJ1-1
size: NA
D: TRBD1
V: TRBV3-1/TRBV3-2
DNA: TGTGCCAGCAGCCTAGGGGACAGGGGGTTCACTGAAGCTTTCTTT
CDR3: CASSLGDRGFTEAFF

J: TRBJ2-1
size: NA
D: TRBD2
V: TRBV24-1
DNA: TGTGCCACCAGTGATTTATCGCCCTCGACTAGCGGGGGGGCCGGTGAGCAGTTCTTC
CDR3: CATSDLSPSTSGGAGEQFF

J: TRBJ2-1
size: NA
D: NA
V: TRBV5-4
DNA: TGTGCCAGCAGCCGATCCGCGGGGGCCAATGAGCAGTTCTTC
CDR3: CASSRSAGANEQFF

J: TRBJ1-2
size: NA
D: NA
V: TRBV5-1
DNA: TGCGCCAGCAGCTTGGGGGGCAAAGTGTATGGCTACACCTTC
CDR3: CASSLGGKVYGYTF

J: TRBJ1-2
size: NA
D: TRBD1
V: TRBV5-1
DNA: TGCGCCAGCAGCCAGGGGACCCAGGGGGCAGGCGGCTACACCTTC
CDR3: CASSQGTQGAGGYTF

J: TRBJ1-4
size: NA
D: NA
V: TRBV4-2
DNA: TGTGCCAGCAGCCAAGAGGAGTCCTCTAATGAAAAACTGTTTTTT
CDR3: CASSQEESSNEKLFF

J: TRBJ2-5
size: NA
D: NA
V: TRBV2
DNA: TGTGCCAGCAGTCAACAGGGGGGGCAAGAGACCCAGTACTTC
CDR3: CASSQQGGQETQYF

J: TRBJ1-6
size: once
D: NA
V: TRBV6-5
DNA: TGTGCCAGCGGGCAGGGGTCACCCCTCCACTTT
CDR3: CASGQGSPLHF

J: TRBJ1-2
size: NA
D: NA
V: TRBV9
DNA: TGTGCCAGCAGCGTAGAGTTATGGGGGAGGAACGAGGGCTACACCTTC
CDR3: CASSVELWGRNEGYTF

J: TRBJ2-5
size: few
D: TRBD2
V: TRBV4-2
DNA: TGTGCCAGCAGCCCCCCGGGACTAGCGGGGTCAGAGACCCAGTACTTC
CDR3: CASSPPGLAGSETQYF

J: TRBJ2-3
size: NA
D: TRBD1
V: TRBV5-4
DNA: TGTGCCAGCAGCTTGGACACAGGGGCAGATACGCAGTATTTT
CDR3: CASSLDTGADTQYF

J: TRBJ2-1
size: NA
D: TRBD2
V: TRBV11-3
DNA: TGTGCCAGCAGCGCTCCGGGCGGGGGGGCCTACAATGAGCAGTTCTTC
CDR3: CASSAPGGGAYNEQFF

J: TRBJ2-7
size: NA
D: NA
V: TRBV18
DNA: TGTGCCAGCTCACCAAACGGCGCAGGCGTCGCCTACGAGCAGTACTTC
CDR3: CASSPNGAGVAYEQYF

J: TRBJ1-1
size: NA
D: TRBD1
V: TRBV12-5
DNA: TGTGCTAGTGGTCAGGACAGGTCTCTAAACACTGAAGCTTTCTTT
CDR3: CASGQDRSLNTEAFF

J: TRBJ1-1
size: NA
D: NA
V: TRBV4-1
DNA: TGCGCCAGCAGCCAACAGGACAGTCGTGAAGCTTTCTTT
CDR3: CASSQQDSREAFF

J: TRBJ1-2
size: once
D: NA
V: TRBV2
DNA: TGTGCCAGCAGTGAATGGCCCACGGGCTATGGCTACACCTTC
CDR3: CASSEWPTGYGYTF

J: TRBJ2-3
size: NA
D: TRBD1
V: TRBV2
DNA: TGTGCCAGCAGTGCTATGACAGGGCAGACAGATACGCAGTATTTT
CDR3: CASSAMTGQTDTQYF

J: TRBJ2-1
size: once
D: NA
V: TRBV6-5
DNA: TGTGCCAGCACAAGCCCGGGGGATGGCAATGAGCAGTTCTTC
CDR3: CASTSPGDGNEQFF

J: TRBJ2-3
size: once
D: NA
V: TRBV5-4
DNA: TGTGCCAGCAGCTTGTTGAGGACAGATACGCAGTATTTT
CDR3: CASSLLRTDTQYF

J: TRBJ2-7
size: NA
D: NA
V: TRBV7-2
DNA: TGTGCCAGCAGCGCGAGCCTGGGGGGGCGATCCTACGAGCAGTACTTC
CDR3: CASSASLGGRSYEQYF

J: TRBJ2-5
size: NA
D: TRBD2
V: TRBV7-9
DNA: TGTGCCAGCGGGAGGGCAGAGGAGACCCAGTACTTC
CDR3: CASGRAEETQYF

J: TRBJ1-3
size: NA
D: NA
V: TRBV7-2
DNA: TGTGCCAGCAGCTTAAAGGGGTCAGGGGTAACCTCTGGAAACACCATATATTTT
CDR3: CASSLKGSGVTSGNTIYF